This T cell receptor (beta chain) was sequenced in a study of shared clonotypes between healthy human individuals (dated by TCRdb to 2019 to 2021). Background for the entire study: A couple of women and a few men aged 18 to 49 years were included in the cohort. For each donor, CD4 naive and CD4 memory were each given three plates, CD8 naive was given two plates, and CD8 memory was given one plate. Blood TCR repertoires of five healthy adults were deeply sequenced to estimate repertoire size and the extent of clonotype sharing between individuals. To increase sequencing depth and limit assay-specific biases, TCR repertoire library preparation and sequencing were carried out by different laboratories using diverse techniques. Between about 0.85 and 8.9 billion PBMCs per donor were obtained by leukapheresis.

Donors were healthy HIV-negative adults with no recently reported acute infections or vaccinations. Every donor was a Caucasian adult residing in Nashville, Tennessee, USA. Magnetic negative selection was used to enrich CD4+ T cells, after which naive cells were positively selected on CD45RA and the negative fraction became the memory subset. Blood was collected by leukapheresis, and PBMCs were isolated by Ficoll-Histopaque density gradient centrifugation and then cryopreserved in liquid nitrogen vapor phase. Analytical flow cytometry was used to check the purity and quantity of every magnetically sorted T cell population. Genomic DNA was isolated from each sorted fraction and quantified by UV absorbance on a Nanodrop 2000c. Using the deep immunoSEQ assay, TCR CDR3 regions were amplified from genomic DNA by multiplex PCR. For each cell subset, the extracted genomic DNA was distributed evenly across all wells of several immunoSEQ 96-well plates, and each plate served as one replicate. For sorted subsets, around 200 ng genomic DNA, equal to 30,000 or so T cell genomes, was loaded into each replicate PCR. Purified libraries were measured with a Qubit 3.0 fluorometer, size-checked on a Bioanalyzer 2100, and measured again with the KAPA Library Quantification kit. Every immunoSEQ 96-well plate was sequenced on a separate single-read 150-cycle Illumina NextSeq 550 flow cell. As for how the authors treated the data: Because the immunoSEQ output included only junctional sequences and no quality scores, the filtering could not be the same as the filtering used for full-length reads. Sequences were annotated with PyIR, a Python wrapper for IgBLAST v1.9, and V/J genes and CDR3 were assigned using IMGT germline references. Reads were removed for weak V/J assignments (E-value above 1e-6), missing CDR3, stop codons, out-of-frame junctions, or ambiguous translated residues. V3J clonotypes were defined as sequences sharing the same inferred V gene, J gene, and CDR3 amino acid sequence. To compute the percentage overlap between repertoires, the number of shared unique clonotypes was divided by the size of the smaller repertoire. Three approaches were used to assess repertoire richness: RTK rarefaction, the Chao1 estimator, and Recon v2.1 estimates of unobserved clonotypes. Generation probabilities for all TCRbeta clonotypes obtained by the gDNA method from a handful of donors were computed using OLGA. Here the immuneACCESS table is served through TCRdb, limited to in-frame sequences with V and J called. Missing clones are a known gap in these copies; in checked studies unresolved V genes cover under half, and the rest lacks a known reason. V and J calls and clone size are as listed in that table; D and trimming were resolved from the DNA. A total of around 2.1 million clones appear in this sample, approximately 94% of them only once. Clones ranked in the top ten supply roughly 0.13% of the sample.

Summary of the overall study and its limitations: Because the study included a small number of donors, the genetic and exposure-history diversity represented was limited. Compared with non-shared clonotypes, clonotypes shared by all four sorted-subset donors had higher generation probabilities. Around 5% of naive CD4, around 3.6% of naive CD8, about 2.1% of memory CD4, and about 0.4% of memory CD8 clonotypes were shared across a few donors. Incomplete sequencing was indicated by rarefaction of sorted-subset datasets, despite the large sequencing depth. Sampling was restricted to blood, and TCR repertoires in tissue are likely to differ from TCR repertoires in blood. Based on pairwise subsampling, the degree of clonotype sharing among donors was expected to be affected by sequencing depth. Larger estimated clonotype richness was generally found for naive subsets than for memory subsets.

Notes on this clone: This clone's antigen is unknown. No base quality values were provided; no much bigger clone lies one nucleotide off. The same CDR3 also results from other DNA sequences found in this sample.

Taken from cysteine to phenylalanine, the CDR3 has 15 residues. Only the CDR3 DNA is retained, 45 bases long and in frame from the first base. CDR1 SGHRS and CDR2 YFSETQ were looked up in the germline V gene. A distance of 9 bases separates the germline ends of V and J, which lose 0 bases and 2 bases respectively. Input material: naive CD4+ T cells sorted from blood. The cell subset or site tag for this specimen amounts to: CD45RA+ positively selected. This TCR derives from a man between 18 and 35 years old in good health. The chain uses TRBV5-1 and TRBJ1-5, with an unclear D gene assignment. The CDR3 loop reads CASSLGSGGNQPQHF. The nucleotide sequence reads TGCGCCAGCAGCTTGGGGTCGGGAGGCAATCAGCCCCAGCATTTT.